Following are 14 T cell receptor beta chains from one sample sequenced in a study of tissue T cells after allogeneic stem cell transplantation. TCRdb's copy holds only in-frame clones and misses some; the assay was immunoSEQ multiplex PCR. The sample shows some 11,000 clones, less than 45% of them seen only once. Time point of the sample: mouse harvest day 7 after allogeneic transplant. Tail vein injection delivered 10^7 T-cell-depleted bone marrow cells and 10^6 splenic CD5+ T cells. The specimen sequenced was skin. The receptor source for this set is a female BALB/c mouse given C57BL/6 T cells with graft-versus-host disease after an allogeneic hematopoietic cell transplant.

For this clone: All gene names here are mouse names. Sequencing ends 1 residue short of the CDR3 end; the germline J gene provides the rest. V gene TRBV26 combines with J gene TRBJ1-2; TRBD1 matches at 8 bases. This CDR3 contains 13 residues. The ends lost 6 bases at V and 4 bases at J; junction bases unmatched: 4. Germline V CDR1 and CDR2: KGHPV, FQNQEV (reference sequence). CDR3 bases read: TGTGCCAGCAGATTGGACAGGGCCTCCGACTACACC. It codes for CASRLDRASDYT. The complete CDR3 reads CASRLDRASDYTF.

This clone was found a few times. These gene names are mouse names. Coverage ceases 1 residue before the CDR3 finishes, and the germline J gene fills in the end. Other DNA sequences of this sample code for an identical CDR3. The V and J genes are TRBV26 and TRBJ2-7, with 8 bases fitting TRBD1. V trimming: 2 bases; J trimming: 3 bases; junction bases outside the gene matches: 0. CDR3 length equals 13 residues. CDR1 is KGHPV and CDR2 is FQNQEV in the germline V gene (reference sequence). CDR3 sequence: CASSLDRGYEQYF. Incomplete CDR3 DNA: TGTGCCAGCAGTCTGGACAGGGGCTATGAACAGTAC.

Of note for this clone: All gene names here are mouse names. Read data end 1 residue before the CDR3 end; the end is taken from the germline J gene. The chain combines TRBV26 with TRBJ2-3, with 9 bases identical to TRBD2. The CDR3 spans 15 residues. The V and J ends lost 2 bases and 6 bases, in that order; junction bases with no gene match: 6. CDR1 is KGHPV and CDR2 is FQNQEV in the germline V gene (reference sequence). The covered CDR3 bases are TGTGCCAGCAGTCTGCAGACTGGGGGAGCTGAAACGCTGTAT. Amino acids: CASSLQTGGAETLY. In full, the CDR3 is CASSLQTGGAETLYF.

Judged by abundance, this clone is medium-sized (0.01 to 0.1%). Gene names and germline match the mouse. The CDR3 end falls 1 residue outside the read, so it is completed with the germline J gene. The V call is TRBV26, the J call TRBJ2-5; 11 positions agree with TRBD1. Germline trimming cut 4 bases from V and 7 bases from J; bases unmatched to any gene: 4. The CDR3 is 14 amino acids. Germline CDR1 is KGHPV and CDR2 is FQNQEV (reference sequence). CDR3 protein: CASSPGTGGYTQYF. The CDR3 bases that were read are TGTGCCAGCAGTCCCGGGACAGGGGGATACACCCAGTAC.

Worth noting for this clone: Genes and germline are mouse. Read coverage stops 1 residue before the CDR3 terminus; the germline J gene supplies the remainder. V usage is TRBV26 and J usage is TRBJ2-4; D gene ambiguous. This CDR3 has 14 residues. Germline V gives CDR1 KGHPV, CDR2 FQNQEV (reference sequence). The V end was cut by 2 bases, the J end by 0 bases, with 6 bases between. The CDR3 sequence: CASSLRFSQNTLYF. The sequenced part of the CDR3 DNA is TGTGCCAGCAGTCTGAGGTTTAGTCAAAACACCTTGTAC.

Regarding this clone: Genes and germline come from the mouse. The read gets to within 1 residue of the CDR3 end, and the germline J gene fills in the rest. This rearrangement joins TRBV19 to TRBJ2-1; D unresolved. CDR1 is FNHDT and CDR2 is SITEND in the germline V gene (reference sequence). Trimming cost V 4 bases and J 3 bases, with 8 bases left between them. The CDR3 consists of 13 residues. The CDR3 reads CASSPGFYAEQFF. Partial CDR3 DNA: TGTGCCAGCAGTCCGGGATTCTATGCTGAGCAGTTC.

In the case of this clone: Gene names refer to mouse genes. The read is 1 residue too short to cover the CDR3 end, so that end is filled in from the germline J gene. The rearrangement uses TRBV2 and TRBJ1-1; 9 bases are shared with TRBD1. CDR3 length: 14 residues. Per germline, CDR1 LGHNA and CDR2 YSYQKL. The junction had 3 bases not matched to a gene; V was cut back by 5 bases and J by 2 bases. The CDR3 region is CASSSGQGNTEVFF. The CDR3 DNA, read in part, is TGTGCCAGCAGCTCGGGACAGGGCAACACAGAAGTCTTC.

This clone was recorded a few times. Each gene name is a mouse one. The read falls 1 residue short of the CDR3 end, and the missing part is taken from the germline J gene. V gene TRBV14 combines with J gene TRBJ2-1; 11 bases align to TRBD2. The CDR3 contains 15 residues. V trimming: 1 base; J trimming: 6 bases; junction bases outside the gene matches: 3. CDR1 and CDR2 from the germline V gene are SGHDT and FRDEAV. CDR3 region: CASSFTDWGVAEQFF. The DNA read from the CDR3 is TGTGCCAGCAGTTTCACGGACTGGGGGGTTGCTGAGCAGTTC.

In regard to this clone: One end of the junction varies from germline; a read error may be responsible. Mouse germline and gene names are used. The CDR3 end is not reached by the read, which stops 1 residue before it; the germline J gene fills it in. The sample holds other DNA sequences that translate to the same CDR3. This chain uses TRBV26 with TRBJ2-4; D gene unclear. Germline V CDR1 and CDR2: KGHPV, FQNQEV (reference sequence). The CDR3 is 12 residues long. Incomplete CDR3 DNA: TGTGCCAGTAGTCACCAGCAAAACACCTTGTAC. Amino acids: CASSHQQNTLY. The full CDR3 reads CASSHQQNTLYF.

There are a few counts of this clone. The gene names here belong to mouse. The read terminates 1 residue before the CDR3 end, so the remaining end is supplied by the germline J gene. V gene TRBV1 combines with J gene TRBJ2-5; tentatively, D is TRBD2 (5 bases). From germline, CDR1 is NSQYPW and CDR2 LRSPGD (reference sequence). The CDR3 consists of 15 residues. V lost 1 base and J lost 0, with 8 bases in between. The CDR3 DNA, read in part, is TGCACCTGCAGTGCAGTTGGGGTTAACCAAGACACCCAGTAC. This gives the protein CTCSAVGVNQDTQY. The whole CDR3 sequence is CTCSAVGVNQDTQYF.

This clone was counted a few times. Gene labels here are mouse ones. The read finishes 1 residue shy of the CDR3 end, and the germline J gene is used to complete it. The chain links TRBV3 to TRBJ1-3, with unresolved D. The ends were cut back, 5 bases at V and 0 bases at J, with 8 bases in the middle. The germline gives CDR1 SNHLY, CDR2 FYNGKV (reference sequence). The CDR3 spans 14 residues. The sequenced part of the CDR3 DNA is TGTGCCAGCAGCCTTACAATTTCTGGAAATACGCTCTAT. This translates into CASSLTISGNTLY. Given in full, the CDR3 is CASSLTISGNTLYF.

This clone showed up just a few times. Here the gene names and germline are mouse. The read ends 1 residue before the CDR3 terminus; that terminus is restored from the germline J gene. The chain combines TRBV26 with TRBJ2-5; possibly TRBD1 or TRBD2 for D (6 bases each). Germline V gives CDR1 KGHPV, CDR2 FQNQEV (reference sequence). The CDR3 sequence is 14 residues long. Trimming left V 1 base short and J 2 bases short, with 7 bases between. The covered CDR3 bases are TGTGCCAGCAGTCTGTTGGGGGCCCAAGACACCCAGTAC. Translation: CASSLLGAQDTQY. The entire CDR3 protein is CASSLLGAQDTQYF.

This clone was seen a few times. The gene names given are mouse names. The CDR3 goes on 1 residue after the read ends, and that part is filled in from the germline J gene. The rearrangement uses TRBV26 and TRBJ1-3; D might be TRBD1 (6 bases). In germline, CDR1 is KGHPV, CDR2 FQNQEV (reference sequence). Between the trimmed V and J ends, which lost 4 bases and 0 bases, there was a span of 7 bases. The CDR3 runs to 14 residues. CDR3 DNA, as far as it was read: TGTGCCAGCAGTCCGGACAGTTCTGGAAATACGCTCTAT. It encodes CASSPDSSGNTLY. From start to end, the CDR3 is CASSPDSSGNTLYF.

For this clone: Gene names are the mouse ones. The read terminates 1 residue ahead of where the CDR3 ends, so the germline J gene completes it. The chain couples TRBV26 to TRBJ2-4; the D call may be TRBD1 or TRBD2 (5 bases each). CDR1 and CDR2 from the germline V gene are KGHPV and FQNQEV (reference sequence). With 2 bases removed from V and 0 bases from J, the gap between germline ends came to 12 bases. CDR3 size: 16 residues. CDR3 protein: CASSLRGGRSQNTLYF. The part of the CDR3 DNA that was read is TGTGCCAGCAGTCTGAGGGGCGGGCGGAGTCAAAACACCTTGTAC.